This record covers a single T cell receptor (beta chain). The antigen remains unidentified. This sample is drawn from a study of monozygotic twins with inflammatory bowel disease. TCRdb reprocessed the 5' RACE reads and reports one entry per CDR3 protein, with no DNA. The repertoire shows over 110,000 distinct CDR3 sequences; the top ten hold 2% to 3%. Findings and limits, study-wide: Clonotypes shared with others were fewer in IBD patients than in healthy twins, especially with disease activity.

Germline lookup yields CDR1 LGHDT and CDR2 YNNKEL (reference sequence). The CDR3 loop spans 16 amino acids. J is TRBJ2-3 and V is TRBV3-1. The TCR was taken from a human donor with ulcerative colitis or Crohn's disease, or a healthy co-twin of an affected twin (not recorded which). Sequencing used blood. CDR3 in amino acids: CASSQDPWRGTDTQYF.